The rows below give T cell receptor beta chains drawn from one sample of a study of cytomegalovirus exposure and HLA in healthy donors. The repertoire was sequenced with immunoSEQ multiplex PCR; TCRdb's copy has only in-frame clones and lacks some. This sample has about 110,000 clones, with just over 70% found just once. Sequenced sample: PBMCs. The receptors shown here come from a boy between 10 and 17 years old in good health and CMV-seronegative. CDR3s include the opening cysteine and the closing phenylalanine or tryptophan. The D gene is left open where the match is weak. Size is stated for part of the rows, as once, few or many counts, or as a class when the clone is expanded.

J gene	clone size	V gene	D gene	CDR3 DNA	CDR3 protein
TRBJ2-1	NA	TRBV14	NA	TGTGCCAGCAGCCAAGAGGAGGGAGCCCCCCGCAATGAGCAGTTCTTC	CASSQEEGAPRNEQFF
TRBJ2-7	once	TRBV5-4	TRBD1	TGTGCCAGCAGCTTGGTCGACAGGGGCTACGAGCAGTACTTC	CASSLVDRGYEQYF
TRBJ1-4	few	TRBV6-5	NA	TGTGCCACCCAGGATTTCCTTAATGAAAAACTGTTTTTT	CATQDFLNEKLFF
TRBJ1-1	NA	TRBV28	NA	TGTGCCAGCAGTAAGAGAGGATATATTATGAACACTGAAGCTTTCTTT	CASSKRGYIMNTEAFF
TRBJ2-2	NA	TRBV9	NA	TGTGCCAGCAGCGTAGATGGTGTGAAACTCCTGAACACCGGGGAGCTGTTTTTT	CASSVDGVKLLNTGELFF
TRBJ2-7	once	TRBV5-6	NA	TGTGCCAGCAGCTGGGGACATTTTTCCTACGAGCAGTACTTC	CASSWGHFSYEQYF
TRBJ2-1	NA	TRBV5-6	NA	TGTGCCAGCAGCTCGACAGGGGAGGGCTACAATGAGCAGTTCTTC	CASSSTGEGYNEQFF
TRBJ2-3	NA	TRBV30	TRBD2	TGTGCCTGGAGCCCCGGGGCGGGGGCAGATACGCAGTATTTT	CAWSPGAGADTQYF
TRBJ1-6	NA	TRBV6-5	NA	TGTGCCAGCAGTTTGTCAGGGTTCTATAATTCACCCCTCCACTTT	CASSLSGFYNSPLHF
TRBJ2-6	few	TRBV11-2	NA	TGTGCCAGCAGCTTCTTTCAGGGTTCTGGGGCCAACGTCCTGACTTTC	CASSFFQGSGANVLTF
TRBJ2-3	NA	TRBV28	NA	TGTGCCAGCCGTGGGGGGATAGACACAGATACGCAGTATTTT	CASRGGIDTDTQYF
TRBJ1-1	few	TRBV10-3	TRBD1	TGTGCCATCAACCGGGACAGGGGCGGAAACACTGAAGCTTTCTTT	CAINRDRGGNTEAFF
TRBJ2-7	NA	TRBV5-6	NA	TGTGCCAGCAGCTACGACAGAGCGCCCCACGAGCAGTACTTC	CASSYDRAPHEQYF
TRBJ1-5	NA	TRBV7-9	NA	TGTGCCAGCACCTCAGGGAATCAGCCCCAGCATTTT	CASTSGNQPQHF
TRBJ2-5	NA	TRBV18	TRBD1	TGTGCCAGCTCACCACCGACGGGACAGGGTGAAGAGACCCAGTACTTC	CASSPPTGQGEETQYF
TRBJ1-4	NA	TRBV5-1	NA	TGCGCCAGCCAGGTCGGGGGGCCTAATGAAAAACTGTTTTTT	CASQVGGPNEKLFF
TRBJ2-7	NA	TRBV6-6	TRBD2	TGTGCCAGCAGTTCCTATGGGGGGGATTGGTCCTACGAGCAGTACTTC	CASSSYGGDWSYEQYF
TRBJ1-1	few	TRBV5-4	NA	TGTGCCAGCAGCCCGCCAGGGGACACTGAAGCTTTCTTT	CASSPPGDTEAFF
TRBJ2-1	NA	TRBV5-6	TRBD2	TGTGCCAGCAGCGTAGGACTAGCGGGTGACAATGAGCAGTTCTTC	CASSVGLAGDNEQFF
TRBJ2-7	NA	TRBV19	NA	TGTGCCAGTAGCCCGGGGAGCTACGAGCAGTACTTC	CASSPGSYEQYF
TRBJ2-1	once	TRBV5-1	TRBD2	TGCGCCAGCAGCCGGCCGGGGACTAGCGGGGGCCCGAGCTCCTACAATGAGCAGTTCTTC	CASSRPGTSGGPSSYNEQFF
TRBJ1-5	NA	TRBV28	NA	TGTGCCAGCAGTGATTTTCCTGGGAGGGATACGCAGCCCCAGCATTTT	CASSDFPGRDTQPQHF
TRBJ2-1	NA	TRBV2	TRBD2	TGTGCCAGCAGGCCCGCTAGCGGGTCCCCCGGTGAGCAGTTCTTC	CASRPASGSPGEQFF
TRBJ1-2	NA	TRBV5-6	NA	TGTGCCAGCAGCTTGGTTGAGGTCAGGGGAACAGGCTATGGCTACACCTTC	CASSLVEVRGTGYGYTF
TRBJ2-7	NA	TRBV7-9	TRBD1	TGTGCCAGCAGCTTTCCGGGACAGTACTACGAGCAGTACTTC	CASSFPGQYYEQYF
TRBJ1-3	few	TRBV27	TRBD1	TGTGCCAGCAGTCTCCAACAGGGGGCGGGATACACCATATATTTT	CASSLQQGAGYTIYF
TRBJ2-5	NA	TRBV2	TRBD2	TGTGCCAGCATCCTAGCGGGTCAAGAGACCCAGTACTTC	CASILAGQETQYF
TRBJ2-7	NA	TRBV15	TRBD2	TGTGCCACCAGCAGAGATCCGGGGGGACCCTACGAGCAGTACTTC	CATSRDPGGPYEQYF
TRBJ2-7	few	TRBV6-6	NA	TGTGCCAGCAGGGCCTCAGTCTCGCACTACGAGCAGTACTTC	CASRASVSHYEQYF
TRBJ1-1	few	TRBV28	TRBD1	TGTGCCAGCGAGACAGGGGGCGGACCTGAAGCTTTCTTT	CASETGGGPEAFF
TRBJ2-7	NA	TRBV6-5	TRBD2	TGTGCCAGCAGTCCCTCCGGAGGGAGGGACGAGCAGTACTTC	CASSPSGGRDEQYF
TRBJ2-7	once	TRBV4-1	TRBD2	TGCGCCAGCAGCCTGACTAGCGGGGGGGCCGGATACGAGCAGTACTTC	CASSLTSGGAGYEQYF
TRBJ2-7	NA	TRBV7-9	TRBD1	TGTGCCAGCAGCTTAGTAGGGACAGGGGACCTCGAGCAGTACTTC	CASSLVGTGDLEQYF
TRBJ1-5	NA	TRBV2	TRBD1	TGTGCCAGCAGCGGGACAGGGGGGAGCAATCAGCCCCAGCATTTT	CASSGTGGSNQPQHF
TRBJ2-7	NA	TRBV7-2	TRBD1	TGTGCCAGCAGCTTAGCGGGGACAGACCCCTACGAGCAGTACTTC	CASSLAGTDPYEQYF
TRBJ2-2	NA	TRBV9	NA	TGTGCCAGCAGCCCGATCTCCGGTACCGGGGAGCTGTTTTTT	CASSPISGTGELFF
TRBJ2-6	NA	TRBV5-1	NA	TGCGCCAGCAGTAAGGGGGTGATTGGGGCCAACGTCCTGACTTTC	CASSKGVIGANVLTF
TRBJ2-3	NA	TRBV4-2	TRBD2	TGTGCCAGCAGCCTCCTTGGGCGGACTAGCGGGACCACAGATACGCAGTATTTT	CASSLLGRTSGTTDTQYF
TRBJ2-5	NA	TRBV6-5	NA	TGTGCCAGCGCAAAACAGGGCACCCCAAGAGAGACCCAGTACTTC	CASAKQGTPRETQYF
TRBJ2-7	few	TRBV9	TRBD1	TGTGCCAGCAGTGGACAGGGGGGCGAGCAGTACTTC	CASSGQGGEQYF
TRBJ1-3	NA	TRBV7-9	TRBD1	TGTGCCAGCAGCTTGCGGCAGGGGGCTTCTGGAAACACCATATATTTT	CASSLRQGASGNTIYF
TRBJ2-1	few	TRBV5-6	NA	TGTGCCAGCAGTCGGGGACACCTATACAATGAGCAGTTCTTC	CASSRGHLYNEQFF
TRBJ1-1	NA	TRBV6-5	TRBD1	TGTGCCAGCAGAACAACAGGGGGCAGGGGTGAAGCTTTCTTT	CASRTTGGRGEAFF
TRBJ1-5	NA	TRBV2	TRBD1	TGTGCCAGCAGTAAGACAGGGAGTGGCAATCAGCCCCAGCATTTT	CASSKTGSGNQPQHF